This T cell receptor beta chain originates from a study of tumor-infiltrating lymphocytes in primary liver carcinoma. The wider study: Tumors, staged T1-T3 N0M0, spanned about 4 to 11 cm.

Total RNA (roughly 0.45 ug) served as template for TCR beta cDNA synthesis primed by a constant-region primer. A slightly modified ARM-PCR protocol with three nested multiplex PCR rounds produced these TCR beta libraries. Both of the initial two PCR rounds ran for 10 cycles and employed TRBV1-TRBV30 forward primers alongside a C-beta reverse primer. TCRdb re-called the multiplex PCR reads with MiXCR, one entry per CDR3 protein. Found here are just under 95,000 distinct CDR3 sequences, just under 70% of them singletons; the top ten hold around 27%. Notes on the study in general: The difference in top-250-clone fraction between tumors and blood was significant, favoring tumors (p = 0.039). Tumor-adjacent and tumor-blood pairs shared less of their repertoires than tumor region pairs shared.

With respect to this clonotype: What it binds is unknown. This may be a read error, as it is one base from a much larger clone.

Investigators took RNA and DNA out together from roughly 18-30 mg of unsorted bulk tissue. There were only treatment-naive patients, all with chronic HBV infection. Deletions cut 6 bases from V and 8 bases from J, with 11 bases between. The CDR3 runs 12 residues. The rearrangement links TRBV12-3 or TRBV12-4 to TRBJ2-1; D is unclear. Material: tumor-adjacent normal liver tissue. The receptor's source is a man aged 40-49 years with primary liver carcinoma and hepatitis B virus infection. DNA for the CDR3: TGTGCCAGCAGCTTGGACCGGGATGAGCAGTTCTTC. Protein sequence: CASSLDRDEQFF.